This section outlines one TCR beta chain sequence together with its context. Its antigen is not identified. The record originates from a study of cytomegalovirus exposure and HLA in healthy donors. General study findings and limits: CMV antigen specificity of three CMV-associated chains was confirmed in vitro.

The germline gives CDR1 SQVTM, CDR2 ANQGSEA. Trimming took off 4 bases at V and 0 bases at J, with 10 bases between the two ends. The CDR3 is 13 residues long. Primers: 60 Vbeta forward and 13 Jbeta reverse. Per the study methods: Unique TCR beta chains numbered about 72 million in a later analysis, with around 10 million shared. The repertoire was sequenced with immunoSEQ multiplex PCR; TCRdb's copy has only in-frame clones and lacks some. The V and J calls and clone size are taken from that table; D and trimming were inferred from the DNA. The table lists 100,000 to 150,000 clones, about four fifths of them singletons.

V is TRBV29-1 and J is TRBJ2-7; perhaps TRBD1 as D (5 bases). Material for sequencing was PBMCs. The sequence derives from a woman aged 40-49 years in good health and CMV-seropositive. This CDR3 reads CSVVADSSYEQYF. The DNA of the CDR3 is TGCAGCGTTGTGGCCGACAGCTCCTACGAGCAGTACTTC.